These 27 T cell receptor beta chains originate from one sample sequenced in a study of cytomegalovirus exposure and HLA in healthy donors. The PCR made use of 60 Vbeta and 13 Jbeta primers. TCRdb's copy holds only in-frame clones and misses some; the assay was immunoSEQ multiplex PCR. Of about 160,000 clones listed, about two thirds were seen once; the top ten hold approximately 3%. The sample taken for sequencing was PBMCs. The receptors shown here come from a young woman in good health and CMV-seronegative.

The chain is built from TRBV30 and TRBJ2-5, with 11 bases that match TRBD2. The CDR3 totals 14 residues. Germline assignment: CDR1 GTSNPN and CDR2 SVGIG (reference sequence). V gave up 4 bases and J gave up 2 bases; unmatched junction bases: 3. CDR3 amino acids: CAWTSGGWQETQYF. The DNA for the CDR3 is TGTGCCTGGACTAGCGGGGGGTGGCAAGAGACCCAGTACTTC.

This clone was recorded a few times. J is TRBJ1-5 and V is TRBV7-6; D perhaps matches TRBD1 (6 bases). V shed 2 bases and J shed 0 bases, with 8 bases lying between them. CDR3 length: 15 amino acids. Per the germline V gene, CDR1 is SGHVS and CDR2 is FNYEAQ. This CDR3 reads CASSLTGSSNQPQHF. CDR3 DNA sequence: TGTGCCAGCAGCTTAACAGGGAGTAGCAATCAGCCCCAGCATTTT.

This clone was seen a single time. The chain combines TRBV5-1 with TRBJ1-5, with D possibly being TRBD1 (5 bases). Germline V gene sequence: CDR1 SGHRS, CDR2 YFSETQ. V was clipped by 5 bases and J by 1 base, with 13 bases between them. There are 15 residues in the CDR3. The CDR3 region has the DNA TGCGCCAGCAGGGTAGGGACTTCGAGCAATCAGCCCCAGCATTTT. The encoded protein is CASRVGTSSNQPQHF.

The genes are TRBV6-1 and TRBJ2-3; D unresolved. Looked up from germline, CDR1 is MNHNS and CDR2 is SASEGT. The CDR3 loop spans 11 amino acids. Trimming shortened V by 4 bases and J by 7 bases, and 6 bases separated the two germline ends. The CDR3 is CASSGYYTQYF. The CDR3 region has the DNA TGTGCCAGCAGTGGGTACTATACGCAGTATTTT.

The V gene is TRBV5-6, the J gene TRBJ1-1, with D perhaps TRBD1 (5 bases). The CDR3 spans 13 residues. V was pared by 6 bases and J by 10 bases, with 19 bases between. Germline V gives CDR1 SGHDT, CDR2 YYEEEE. The CDR3 region has the DNA TGTGCCAGCATGGTCCCCGGGACTACGGGAGCTTTCTTT. Translated: CASMVPGTTGAFF.

This clone was found once. The V and J genes are TRBV6-4 and TRBJ2-6, with D perhaps matching TRBD1 (5 bases). Germline V gives CDR1 MRHNA, CDR2 SNTAGT. V was shortened by 3 bases and J by 4 bases, with 22 bases between the two germline ends. This CDR3 has 19 residues. In DNA, the CDR3 is TGTGCCAGCAGTGATTTCACAGGAGCCGCTGTAACCGGGGCCAACGTCCTGACTTTC. This codes for CASSDFTGAAVTGANVLTF.

The rearrangement uses TRBV2 and TRBJ1-2; D gene ambiguous. The V end lost 2 bases, the J end lost 4 bases, and 17 bases lay between the germline ends. Germline values: CDR1 SNHLY, CDR2 FYNNEI. The length of the CDR3 is 16 residues. The CDR3 here is CASSEPNTIDPYGYTF. Here the CDR3 DNA reads TGTGCCAGCAGTGAACCTAATACTATTGATCCCTATGGCTACACCTTC.

This chain connects TRBV6-1 to TRBJ2-3; 7 bases are shared with TRBD1. V was pared by 2 bases and J by 0 bases, with 2 bases of the junction left unmatched. There are 15 residues in the CDR3. Looked up from germline, CDR1 is MNHNS and CDR2 is SASEGT. This chain's CDR3 is CASSERDSSTDTQYF. The CDR3 nucleotides read TGTGCCAGCAGTGAACGGGACAGTAGCACAGATACGCAGTATTTT.

This chain joins TRBV7-2 and TRBJ1-5, with TRBD1 matching 8 bases. Germline V CDR1 and CDR2: SGHTA, FQGNSA. The CDR3 is 15 amino acids. With V trimmed by 5 bases and J by 5 bases, 8 bases remained unmatched. CDR3 region: CASSQRTGKHQPQHF. In nucleotides, the CDR3 is TGTGCCAGCAGCCAACGGACAGGGAAACATCAGCCCCAGCATTTT.

The V call is TRBV28, the J call TRBJ1-4; maybe TRBD1 (5 bases). The CDR3 contains 14 residues. CDR1 is MDHEN, CDR2 SYDVKM, per germline. V was cut by 5 bases and J by 5 bases, with 12 bases left in between. The CDR3 region is CASSPPGGNEKLFF. The CDR3 DNA sequence: TGTGCCAGCAGTCCCCCGGGGGGAAATGAAAAACTGTTTTTT.

This clone was recorded once. CDR3 nucleotides: TGTGCCAGCAGCTTGGCCACGAACACCGGGGAGCTGTTTTTT. Encoded protein: CASSLATNTGELFF. This sequence joins TRBV5-4 and TRBJ2-2; D is unresolved. Germline lookup yields CDR1 SGHNT and CDR2 YYREEE (reference sequence). This CDR3 is built from 14 residues. Trimming removed 0 bases from V and 0 bases from J, with 3 bases in between.

The chain couples TRBV7-6 to TRBJ2-7, with a tentative D call TRBD1 (6 bases). V lost 1 base and J 3 bases, leaving 7 bases between the germline ends. The CDR3 spans 13 residues. Germline values: CDR1 SGHVS, CDR2 FNYEAQ. CDR3 in DNA: TGTGCCAGCAGCTTAGGGGACAACTACGAGCAGTACTTC. Amino acid sequence: CASSLGDNYEQYF.

This clone has a handful of counts. This chain joins TRBV2 and TRBJ1-2; D gene uncertain. CDR3 size: 15 residues. Germline CDR1 and CDR2: SNHLY and FYNNEI. V was shortened by 5 bases and J by 0 bases, with 13 bases between the two germline ends. This chain's CDR3 is CASSSSQKANYGYTF. The DNA of the CDR3 is TGTGCCAGCAGTTCCTCACAGAAAGCTAACTATGGCTACACCTTC. Complete variable domain (other parts from reference TRBV2 and TRBJ1-2): EPEVTQTPSHQVTQMGQEVILRCVPISNHLYFYWYRQILGQKVEFLVSFYNNEISEKSEIFDDQFSVERPDGSNFTLKIRSTKLEDSAMYFCASSSSQKANYGYTFGSGTRLTVV.

Written as DNA, the CDR3 is TGTGCCAGCAGCTTGGGTAGCGGGGCCACAGATACGCAGTATTTT. Translated: CASSLGSGATDTQYF. The rearrangement uses TRBV11-1 and TRBJ2-3; 8 positions match TRBD2. Trimming took 3 bases from V and 2 from J; bases not matched to a gene: 4. Per germline, CDR1 SGHAT and CDR2 FQDESV (reference sequence). The CDR3 has 15 amino acids. Filled out from reference TRBV11-1 and TRBJ2-3, the complete variable domain reads EAEVAQSPRYKITEKSQAVAFWCDPISGHATLYWYRQILGQGPELLVQFQDESVVDDSQLPKDRFSAERLKGVDSTLKIQPAELGDSAMYLCASSLGSGATDTQYFGPGTRLTVL.

The chain combines TRBV30 with TRBJ2-3, with a possible D match to TRBD1 (5 bases). This CDR3 is 15 amino acids long. Germline V lookup: CDR1 GTSNPN, CDR2 SVGIG (reference sequence). V shed 1 base and J shed 4 bases, with 15 bases lying between them. CDR3 region: CAWSEMGLVADTQYF. The DNA of the CDR3 is TGTGCCTGGAGTGAAATGGGGCTAGTTGCAGATACGCAGTATTTT.

The rearrangement joins TRBV12-2 to TRBJ2-7; the table names TRBD1, a call not compared with the DNA. TRBV12-2 is reported as a pseudogene. The CDR3 runs 12 residues. DNA for the CDR3: TGTGCAAGTCGCCTCAGGGCCTACGAGCAGTACTTC. This gives the protein CASRLRAYEQYF.

This chain joins TRBV30 and TRBJ1-4, with TRBD1 as a possible D gene (5 bases). Germline loops: CDR1 GTSNPN, CDR2 SVGIG (reference sequence). The CDR3 sequence is 14 residues long. V dropped 0 bases and J dropped 13 bases, with 18 bases sitting between them. CDR3 in amino acids: CAWSVGDWGGGLFF. The CDR3 region has the DNA TGTGCCTGGAGTGTTGGGGACTGGGGCGGTGGACTGTTTTTT. The complete variable domain, with remaining parts taken from reference TRBV30 and TRBJ1-4, reads SQTIHQWPATLVQPVGSPLSLECTVEGTSNPNLYWYRQAAGRGLQLLFYSVGIGQISSEVPQNLSASRPQDRQFILSSKKLLLSDSGFYLCAWSVGDWGGGLFFGSGTQLSVL.

The CDR3 DNA is TGTGCCAGCAGCGCCAGGGGTCCGGACGAGCAGTACTTC. It encodes CASSARGPDEQYF. The genes are TRBV7-8 and TRBJ2-7; possibly TRBD1 for D (6 bases). In germline, CDR1 is SGHVS, CDR2 FQNEAQ. This CDR3 contains 13 residues. Trimming took 5 bases from V and 5 from J, leaving 13 bases between them.

This rearrangement joins TRBV19 to TRBJ1-3; possible D gene TRBD1, 5 bases. V was clipped by 3 bases and J by 7 bases, with 13 bases between them. The length of the CDR3 is 14 residues. Germline-derived CDR1 and CDR2 are LNHDA and SQIVND (reference sequence). The CDR3 loop is CASSMSGGRNTIYF. The CDR3 DNA is TGTGCCAGTAGTATGAGCGGGGGAAGGAACACCATATATTTT.

This chain connects TRBV15 to TRBJ2-3, with 11 bases matching TRBD2. Germline-derived CDR1 and CDR2 are LNHNV and YYDKDF (reference sequence). The CDR3 is 15 residues long. V lost 3 bases and J lost 4; bases outside the gene matches: 3. The CDR3 DNA reads TGTGCCACCAGCAGGCAACTAGCGGGGGCAGATACGCAGTATTTT. Translation: CATSRQLAGADTQYF.

The chain links TRBV13 to TRBJ1-2; 7 bases agree with TRBD1. With V trimmed by 1 base and J by 0 bases, 11 bases remained unmatched. The V gene's germline CDR1 is PRHDT and CDR2 FYEKMQ (reference sequence). The CDR3 runs 18 residues. The chain's CDR3 is CASSLDGTRGTANYGYTF. DNA of the CDR3: TGTGCCAGCAGCTTAGATGGGACGAGGGGGACAGCTAACTATGGCTACACCTTC.

This clone was seen just once. CDR3 sequence (DNA): TGTGCCAGCAGCCGACAGGGGGGCCCGTGGACCGATACGCAGTATTTT. Translated: CASSRQGGPWTDTQYF. The V and J genes are TRBV5-6 and TRBJ2-3; 9 bases are a match to TRBD1. Germline V gene data show CDR1 as SGHDT and CDR2 as YYEEEE. The CDR3 spans 16 residues. J lost 6 bases, V lost 4 bases, and 12 bases had no gene match.

The V gene is TRBV30, the J gene TRBJ2-2; D is unresolved. From germline, CDR1 is GTSNPN and CDR2 SVGIG (reference sequence). Trimming cost V 7 bases and J 7 bases, with 13 bases left between them. This CDR3 has 12 residues. CDR3 in DNA: TGTGCCTTAAAGGTTACGGGCGGGGAGCTGTTTTTT. Protein: CALKVTGGELFF.

The rearrangement uses TRBV7-2 and TRBJ2-5, with a weak D call TRBD2 (6 bases). From germline, CDR1 is SGHTA and CDR2 FQGNSA. The ends were cut back, 1 base at V and 4 bases at J, with 10 bases in the middle. The CDR3 spans 14 residues. The CDR3 region is CASSLEALAETQYF. The CDR3 bases are TGTGCCAGCAGCTTAGAGGCACTAGCAGAGACCCAGTACTTC.

The chain links TRBV4-1 to TRBJ2-5; D perhaps matches TRBD2 (6 bases). The V end was cut by 4 bases, the J end by 1 base, with 19 bases between. In germline, CDR1 is MGHRA, CDR2 YSYEKL. This CDR3 contains 17 residues. CDR3 nucleotides: TGCGCCAGCAGCCCACATCGCGGGGCTAAGACCCAAGAGACCCAGTACTTC. Amino acid sequence: CASSPHRGAKTQETQYF.

This sequence joins TRBV7-2 and TRBJ2-5; no firm D call. V lost 0 bases to trimming and J lost 4 bases, with 9 bases between them. The CDR3 is 14 residues long. The V gene's germline CDR1 is SGHTA and CDR2 FQGNSA. CDR3 protein: CASSLASGRETQYF. As DNA, the CDR3 is TGTGCCAGCAGCTTAGCTTCCGGTAGAGAGACCCAGTACTTC.

This chain connects TRBV11-3 to TRBJ2-7; 12 bases align to TRBD2. V lost 4 bases to trimming and J lost 2 bases; unmatched junction nucleotides: 3. CDR1 is SGHNT, CDR2 YENEEA, per germline. CDR3 length equals 15 residues. The CDR3 protein is CASSSTSGGAYEQYF. In DNA, the CDR3 is TGTGCCAGCAGCTCGACTAGCGGGGGAGCCTACGAGCAGTACTTC.